What follows describes a single TCR beta chain. This specimen belongs to a study of T cell changes during pregnancy in multiple sclerosis. The method was immunoSEQ multiplex PCR; TCRdb's version includes in-frame clones alone and lacks a portion of them. The table lists around 35,000 clones, about nine tenths of them singletons. Germline loops: CDR1 SGHRS, CDR2 YFSETQ. CDR3 length equals 12 residues. Trimming pared 8 bases from V and 2 bases from J, leaving 9 bases between. The source was CD8+ T cells from peripheral blood mononuclear cells, collected in the first trimester of pregnancy. V usage is TRBV5-1 and J usage is TRBJ2-3; D remains ambiguous. The TCR comes from a female donor with multiple sclerosis, enrolled in a pregnancy study. This CDR3 is CASSRYTDTQYF. DNA for the CDR3: TGCGCCAGTTCACGGTACACAGATACGCAGTATTTT.